What follows are 2 T cell receptor beta chains derived from one specimen sequenced in a study of cytomegalovirus exposure and HLA in healthy donors. Some clones are missing from TCRdb's copy, which holds only in-frame ones; the method was immunoSEQ multiplex PCR. Of some 130,000 clones listed, just under 85% are singletons. Sequenced sample: PBMCs. These TCRs come from a man aged 25 to 40 in good health and CMV-seropositive.

This clone was observed a single time. The gene calls are TRBV7-2 and TRBJ2-7; D gene uncertain. CDR1 and CDR2 from the germline V gene are SGHTA and FQGNSA. The CDR3 covers 12 residues. The ends were cut back, 2 bases at V and 7 bases at J, with 9 bases in the middle. The CDR3 region is CASSLKAWEQYF. For the CDR3, the DNA is TGTGCCAGCAGCTTAAAAGCGTGGGAGCAGTACTTC.

CDR3 DNA sequence: TGTGCCATCAGTGAGTCGCAGGGTAGTCACTACGAGCAGTACTTC. Translated, it gives CAISESQGSHYEQYF. The chain carries TRBV10-3 and TRBJ2-7; D may be TRBD1 (5 bases). CDR3 length: 15 amino acids. CDR1 ENHRY and CDR2 SYGVKD come from the germline V gene. Trimming took 0 bases from V and 3 from J, leaving 12 bases between them.